The 20 T cell receptor beta chains below all came from one sample that was sequenced in a study of cytomegalovirus exposure and HLA in healthy donors. Primers: 60 Vbeta forward and 13 Jbeta reverse. Libraries were prepared by immunoSEQ multiplex PCR; TCRdb keeps only in-frame clonotypes and omits some of them. This table holds more than 50,000 clones, 75% to 80% found once. Sequencing input: PBMCs. The source of these receptors is a female donor in good health and CMV-seronegative.

The chain links TRBV7-2 to TRBJ2-7; D is unresolved. The CDR3 is made up of 16 amino acids. CDR1 and CDR2 from the germline V gene are SGHTA and FQGNSA. V lost 0 bases and J 3 bases, leaving 15 bases between the germline ends. CDR3 nucleotides: TGTGCCAGCAGCTTAGCAATTTTGGGCAGAAACTACGAGCAGTACTTC. Protein sequence: CASSLAILGRNYEQYF.

The genes are TRBV7-2 and TRBJ2-3; D possibly corresponds to TRBD2 (6 bases). V was clipped by 1 base and J by 6 bases, with 17 bases between them. The CDR3 spans 16 residues. In germline, CDR1 is SGHTA, CDR2 FQGNSA. CDR3 sequence reads: CASSLGLRGVRDTQYF. The CDR3 nucleotides are TGTGCCAGCAGCTTAGGACTGCGCGGGGTCCGTGATACGCAGTATTTT.

The rearrangement links TRBV15 to TRBJ1-4, with D unresolved. Trimming cost V 0 bases and J 6 bases, with 14 bases left between them. The CDR3 is made up of 16 amino acids. The germline V gene has CDR1 LNHNV and CDR2 YYDKDF (reference sequence). The CDR3 DNA reads as TGTGCCACCAGCAGAGATGAGTGGGAGGGTGATGAAAAACTGTTTTTT. Translating it yields CATSRDEWEGDEKLFF.

The V call is TRBV5-1, the J call TRBJ2-1; 8 positions agree with TRBD1. Germline CDR1 reads SGHRS; CDR2 reads YFSETQ. V lost 4 bases to trimming and J lost 7 bases; unmatched junction nucleotides: 10. This CDR3 spans 15 amino acids. CDR3 residues: CASSDFRGRRNEQFF. DNA of the CDR3: TGCGCCAGCAGCGACTTCAGGGGGCGTAGGAATGAGCAGTTCTTC. Filled out from reference TRBV5-1 and TRBJ2-1, the complete variable domain reads KAGVTQTPRYLIKTRGQQVTLSCSPISGHRSVSWYQQTPGQGLQFLFEYFSETQRNKGNFPGRFSGRQFSNSRSEMNVSTLELGDSALYLCASSDFRGRRNEQFFGPGTRLTVL.

This clone has just one count. The chain employs TRBV30 and TRBJ2-7; 9 bases are a match to TRBD2. The trim removed 8 bases at V and 1 base at J, leaving 9 bases unmatched. The CDR3 loop spans 14 amino acids. CDR1 and CDR2 from the germline V gene are GTSNPN and SVGIG (reference sequence). In DNA form, the CDR3 reads TGTGCCCTCTGGGCTAGCGGGAATTCCTACGAGCAGTACTTC. It encodes CALWASGNSYEQYF. Based on the CDR3 plus reference TRBV30 and TRBJ2-7, the full variable domain is SQTIHQWPATLVQPVGSPLSLECTVEGTSNPNLYWYRQAAGRGLQLLFYSVGIGQISSEVPQNLSASRPQDRQFILSSKKLLLSDSGFYLCALWASGNSYEQYFGPGTRLTVT.

The chain joins TRBV4-2 to TRBJ2-3; 13 bases align to TRBD2. This CDR3 is 16 amino acids long. Unmatched junction bases numbered 3, after V lost 2 bases and J lost 4 bases. The V gene's germline CDR1 is LGHNA and CDR2 YNFKEQ. CDR3 nucleotides: TGTGCCAGCAGCCAACAACTAGCGGGAGGGCCAGATACGCAGTATTTT. It translates to CASSQQLAGGPDTQYF.

The table lists this clone with a count of one. The rearrangement joins TRBV5-1 to TRBJ1-3, with D unresolved. Trimming removed 0 bases at V and 0 bases at J, with 10 bases between. CDR3 length equals 16 residues. Germline CDR1 SGHRS, CDR2 YFSETQ. CDR3 sequence (DNA): TGCGCCAGCAGCTTGGGTACCCACTTCTCTGGAAACACCATATATTTT. Amino acids: CASSLGTHFSGNTIYF.

CDR3 nucleotide sequence: TGTGCCAGCAGCTTGGATCCCAGGGGGTCCTACGAGCAGTACTTC. Encoded protein: CASSLDPRGSYEQYF. This chain connects TRBV5-4 to TRBJ2-7; TRBD1 aligns across 7 bases. CDR3 length: 15 amino acids. V lost 0 bases, J lost 1 base, and 4 bases stayed unmatched. The germline CDR1 and CDR2 sequences are SGHNT and YYREEE (reference sequence).

The V and J genes are TRBV7-9 and TRBJ1-2; tentatively, D is TRBD1 (5 bases). CDR1 and CDR2 from the germline V gene are SEHNR and FQNEAQ (reference sequence). Trimming removed 3 bases from V and 5 bases from J, with 13 bases in between. CDR3 length equals 14 residues. The CDR3 reads CASSFAGGGYGYTF. CDR3 in DNA: TGTGCCAGCAGCTTTGCTGGGGGGGGGTATGGCTACACCTTC.

The chain recombines TRBV6-6 with TRBJ1-4, with a tentative D call TRBD1 (5 bases). Germline assignment: CDR1 MNHNY and CDR2 SVGAGI (reference sequence). V was clipped by 4 bases and J by 8 bases, with 11 bases between them. The CDR3 covers 13 residues. The CDR3 here is CASSWSGLEKLFF. CDR3 bases: TGTGCCAGCAGTTGGTCAGGGCTGGAAAAACTGTTTTTT.

The V and J genes are TRBV7-9 and TRBJ2-7; 9 positions match TRBD1. The CDR3 has 16 amino acids. Germline CDR1 is SEHNR and CDR2 is FQNEAQ (reference sequence). The V and J ends lost 5 bases and 2 bases, in that order; junction bases with no gene match: 10. This chain's CDR3 is CASSPTDRGFPYEQYF. CDR3 bases: TGTGCCAGCAGCCCGACGGACAGGGGCTTTCCCTACGAGCAGTACTTC.

The V call is TRBV2, the J call TRBJ2-7, with 11 bases identical to TRBD2. CDR3 length equals 13 residues. V shed 8 bases and J 4 bases; nucleotides not matched to a gene: 4. Germline V gene data show CDR1 as SNHLY and CDR2 as FYNNEI. CDR3 coding DNA: TGTGCCAGCGTGGCTAGCGGGGGGTACGAGCAGTACTTC. Protein product: CASVASGGYEQYF.

The rearrangement uses TRBV28 and TRBJ2-7, with a weak D call TRBD2 (6 bases). The CDR3 runs to 18 residues. V was shortened by 1 base and J by 1 base, with 20 bases between the two germline ends. CDR1 and CDR2 from the germline V gene are MDHEN and SYDVKM. CDR3 nucleotides: TGTGCCAGCAGTTTATCCCGTAATGGGCAGGACTATTCCTACGAGCAGTACTTC. Residues: CASSLSRNGQDYSYEQYF.

V is TRBV28 and J is TRBJ1-1; the D gene is possibly TRBD1 (5 bases). V dropped 3 bases and J dropped 6 bases, with 20 bases sitting between them. Germline V lookup: CDR1 MDHEN, CDR2 SYDVKM. The CDR3 length is 16 residues. CDR3 protein: CASSFPSRAVPAEAFF. CDR3 nucleotides: TGTGCCAGCAGTTTCCCATCCAGGGCGGTTCCGGCTGAAGCTTTCTTT.

J is TRBJ1-2 and V is TRBV28; D not resolved. Germline lookup yields CDR1 MDHEN and CDR2 SYDVKM. Trimming shortened V by 7 bases and J by 0 bases, and 12 bases separated the two germline ends. The CDR3 length is 14 residues. The CDR3 spells CASTNPLANYGYTF. CDR3 DNA: TGTGCCAGCACTAATCCCCTAGCTAACTATGGCTACACCTTC.

This rearrangement joins TRBV11-2 to TRBJ2-1; D possibly corresponds to TRBD2 (5 bases). V lost 4 bases, J lost 4 bases, and 17 bases lay in between. Germline V gene lookup returns CDR1 SGHAT and CDR2 FQNNGV. The CDR3 runs 16 residues. This CDR3 reads CASSSSPGELYNEQFF. Here the CDR3 DNA reads TGTGCCAGCAGCTCTTCCCCCGGGGAGCTATACAATGAGCAGTTCTTC.

The chain carries TRBV12-5 and TRBJ1-6; 10 bases are a match to TRBD1. Per the germline V gene, CDR1 is LGHNT and CDR2 is FRNRAP. The CDR3 contains 18 residues. The V segment lost 5 bases and the J segment 0 bases; nucleotides outside the gene matches: 7. The CDR3 protein is CASGPGQGVSSYNSPLHF. CDR3 sequence (DNA): TGTGCTAGTGGTCCCGGACAGGGGGTTAGCTCCTATAATTCACCCCTCCACTTT.

This clone was seen a single time. The V call is TRBV18, the J call TRBJ2-7; 7 bases match TRBD1. Germline lookup yields CDR1 KGHSH and CDR2 LQKENI. This CDR3 region has 14 residues. Trimming at V came to 6 bases and at J to 3 bases, leaving 8 bases not matched to a gene. CDR3 DNA sequence: TGTGCCAGCTCGGTCCAGGGGGAGAACTACGAGCAGTACTTC. Its protein product is CASSVQGENYEQYF.

The chain recombines TRBV21-1 with TRBJ1-5; the DNA was not used to check the table's D call, TRBD1. TRBV21-1 constitutes a pseudogene. The CDR3 is 15 amino acids. The CDR3 DNA is TGTGCCAGCAACTCTCGGGGACATAGCAATCAGCCCCAGCATTTT. It codes for CASNSRGHSNQPQHF.

This clone was observed once. This sequence joins TRBV25-1 and TRBJ2-5; 7 nucleotides match TRBD2. The CDR3 is 14 residues long. Unmatched junction bases numbered 6, after V lost 6 bases and J lost 2 bases. CDR1 is MGHDK and CDR2 is SYGVNS in the germline V gene. In nucleotides, the CDR3 is TGTGCCAGCAGCCTTCTAGCGGCGCAAGAGACCCAGTACTTC. It specifies CASSLLAAQETQYF.